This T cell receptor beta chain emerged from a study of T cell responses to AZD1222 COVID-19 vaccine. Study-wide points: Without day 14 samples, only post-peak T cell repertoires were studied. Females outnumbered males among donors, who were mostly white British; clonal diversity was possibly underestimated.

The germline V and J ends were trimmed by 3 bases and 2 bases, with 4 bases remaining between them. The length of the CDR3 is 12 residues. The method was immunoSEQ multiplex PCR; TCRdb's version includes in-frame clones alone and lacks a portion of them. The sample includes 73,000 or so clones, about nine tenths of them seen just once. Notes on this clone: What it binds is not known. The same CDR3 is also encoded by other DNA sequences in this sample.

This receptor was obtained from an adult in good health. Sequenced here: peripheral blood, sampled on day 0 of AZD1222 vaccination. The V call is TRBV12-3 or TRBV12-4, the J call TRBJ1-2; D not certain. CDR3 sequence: CASSLGNYGYTF. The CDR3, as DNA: TGTGCCAGCAGTTTGGGCAACTATGGCTACACCTTC.